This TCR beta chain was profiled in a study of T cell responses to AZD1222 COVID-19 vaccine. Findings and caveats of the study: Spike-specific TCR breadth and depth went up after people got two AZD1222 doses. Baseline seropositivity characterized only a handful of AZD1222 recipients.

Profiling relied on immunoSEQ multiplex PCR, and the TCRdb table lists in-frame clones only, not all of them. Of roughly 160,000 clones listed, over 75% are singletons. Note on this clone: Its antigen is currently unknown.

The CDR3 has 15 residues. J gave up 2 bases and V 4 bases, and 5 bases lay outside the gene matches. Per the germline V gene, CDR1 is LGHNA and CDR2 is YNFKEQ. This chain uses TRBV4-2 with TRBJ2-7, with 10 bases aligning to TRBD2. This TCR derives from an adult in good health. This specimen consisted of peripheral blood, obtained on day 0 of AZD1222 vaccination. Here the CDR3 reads CASSPYTSGAYEQYF. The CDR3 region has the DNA TGTGCCAGCAGCCCCTACACTAGCGGGGCCTACGAGCAGTACTTC.